The T cell receptor beta chain under discussion was sequenced for a study of blood T cell repertoires in COVID-19. Whole-study context: Sites across the United States, Italy and Spain contributed samples from acute and convalescent COVID-19. Sample material is recorded as cDNA or gDNA derived from T cells, B-cell-depleted T cells, or PBMCs.

Deletions cut 2 bases from V and 8 bases from J, with 9 bases between. The CDR3 spans 12 residues. Germline V lookup: CDR1 SGHVS, CDR2 FQNEAQ. How the authors handled the data: Reference gene primer amplification gave estimated nucleated cell counts. The assay was immunoSEQ multiplex PCR, and TCRdb's table has in-frame clones only and misses some. Clonal size and the V and J genes are those of that table, whereas D and trimming came from the DNA. The sample carries 140,000 or so clones, more than 75% recorded once. The receptor's source is a man between 60 and 70 years old with acute or convalescent COVID-19. The sequencing input was peripheral blood. This chain connects TRBV7-8 to TRBJ1-2; D is undetermined. Written as DNA, the CDR3 is TGTGCCAGCAGCTTAAGAGGTCGGGGCTACACCTTC. It encodes CASSLRGRGYTF.